The T cell receptor (beta chain) under discussion was sequenced for a study of graft-versus-host responses after intestinal transplantation. Study-wide context: Each of the recipients got a multivisceral, liver-intestinal, or isolated intestinal transplant. Tacrolimus plus steroids were given to all recipients for 2 to 4 years, preceded by anti-thymocyte globulin induction.

TCRdb keeps only in-frame clones here, not all; method: immunoSEQ multiplex PCR. Among about 80,000 clones listed, 92% were seen once. Germline V gene data show CDR1 as SGHAT and CDR2 as FQNNGV. The CDR3 loop spans 16 amino acids. The V end was cut by 1 base, the J end by 4 bases, with 17 bases between. As for this clone: Its antigen is not known.

Overall study results and limits: GvH clones turned up in recipient marrow; some had shown up first in ileum or blood.

This chain joins TRBV11-2 and TRBJ2-7, with D perhaps TRBD1 or TRBD2 (6 bases each). The TCR sequence derives from a human patient who received an intestinal transplant, so some T cells may come from the graft donor. Sequences were derived from PBMCs, sampled 98 days after intestinal transplantation. The CDR3 nucleotides read TGTGCCAGCAGCTTAGTTCGCGGGACACACCCTTACGAGCAGTACTTC. Translation: CASSLVRGTHPYEQYF.